This T cell receptor (beta chain) originates from a study of T cells in localized non-small cell lung cancer. Sequenced by immunoSEQ multiplex PCR; TCRdb stores in-frame clones only, minus some. The repertoire has about 35,000 clones, less than 95% of them found once; the top ten carry 10% to 15%. The CDR3 runs to 15 residues. CDR1 and CDR2 from the germline V gene are SGHTA and FQGNSA. Trimming left V 0 bases short and J 0 bases short, with 7 bases between. The material was peripheral blood mononuclear cells, obtained before any cancer treatment. This TCR was sampled from a female donor over 55 with stage II lung adenocarcinoma. This chain connects TRBV7-2 to TRBJ2-3; D is ambiguous. This chain's CDR3 is CASSLASLSTDTQYF. In DNA, the CDR3 is TGTGCCAGCAGCTTAGCTTCACTTAGCACAGATACGCAGTATTTT.